This TCR beta chain was obtained from a study of blood T cell repertoires in COVID-19. Whole-study context: Nucleic acid was either cDNA or gDNA, and it came from T cells, B-cell-depleted T cells, or PBMCs.

This clone occurred once. Germline V CDR1 and CDR2: SGHAT, FQNNGV. The CDR3 is 14 residues long. V shed 5 bases, J shed 5 bases, and the junction held 4 bases outside the gene matches. The method was immunoSEQ multiplex PCR; TCRdb's version includes in-frame clones alone and lacks a portion of them. The data contain 450,000 to 600,000 clones, about 90% of them singletons. Sequences were obtained from PBMCs or T cells enriched from blood (not recorded which). V and J are TRBV11-2 and TRBJ1-1; TRBD1 agrees at 11 bases. The receptor was isolated from a woman between 18 and 29 years old who had recovered from COVID-19. The CDR3 is CASSKDRGPTEAFF. The CDR3 nucleotides are TGTGCCAGCAGCAAGGACAGGGGGCCAACTGAAGCTTTCTTT. Full variable domain (remainder filled in from reference TRBV11-2 and TRBJ1-1): EAGVAQSPRYKIIEKRQSVAFWCNPISGHATLYWYQQILGQGPKLLIQFQNNGVVDDSQLPKDRFSAERLKGVDSTLKIQPAKLEDSAVYLCASSKDRGPTEAFFGQGTRLTVV.